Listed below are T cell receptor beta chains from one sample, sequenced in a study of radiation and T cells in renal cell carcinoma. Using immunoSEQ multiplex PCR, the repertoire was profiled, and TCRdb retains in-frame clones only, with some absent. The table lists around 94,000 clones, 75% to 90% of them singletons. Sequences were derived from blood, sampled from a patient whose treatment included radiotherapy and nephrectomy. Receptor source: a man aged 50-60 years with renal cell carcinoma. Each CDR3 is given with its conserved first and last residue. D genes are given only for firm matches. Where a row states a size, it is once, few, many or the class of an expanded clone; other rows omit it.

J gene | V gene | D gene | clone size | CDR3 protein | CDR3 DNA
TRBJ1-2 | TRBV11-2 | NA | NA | CASSFSPSLYGYTF | TGTGCCAGCAGCTTTAGTCCCTCGCTCTATGGCTACACCTTC
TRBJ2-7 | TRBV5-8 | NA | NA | CASSLASRRYEQYF | TGTGCCAGCAGCTTGGCGTCCAGGAGGTACGAGCAGTACTTC
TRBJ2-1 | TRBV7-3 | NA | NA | CASSLAANEQFF | TGTGCCAGCAGCTTAGCCGCGAATGAGCAGTTCTTC
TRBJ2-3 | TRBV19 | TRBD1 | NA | CASSIRQGASTDTQYF | TGTGCCAGTAGTATCCGGCAGGGGGCTTCAACAGATACGCAGTATTTT
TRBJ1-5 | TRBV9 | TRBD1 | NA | CASSKGQGAGNQPQHF | TGTGCCAGCAGCAAAGGACAGGGGGCCGGCAATCAGCCCCAGCATTTT
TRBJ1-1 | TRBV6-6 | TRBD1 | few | CAIAGTDITEAFF | TGTGCCATCGCCGGGACAGACATCACTGAAGCTTTCTTT
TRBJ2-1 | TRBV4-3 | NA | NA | CASSQESILYNEQFF | TGCGCCAGCAGCCAAGAAAGCATCCTCTACAATGAGCAGTTCTTC
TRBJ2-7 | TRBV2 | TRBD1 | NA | CASLGQGSYEQYF | TGTGCCAGCCTAGGACAGGGGTCCTACGAGCAGTACTTC
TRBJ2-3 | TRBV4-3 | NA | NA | CASSQDSGDTQYF | TGCGCCAGCAGCCAAGATTCAGGTGATACGCAGTATTTT
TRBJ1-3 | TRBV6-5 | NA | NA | CASSSQGGLRNTIYF | TGTGCCAGCAGTTCACAAGGGGGGCTCAGAAACACCATATATTTT
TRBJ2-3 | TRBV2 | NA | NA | CASRSGVSTDTQYF | TGTGCCAGCAGATCAGGGGTTAGCACAGATACGCAGTATTTT
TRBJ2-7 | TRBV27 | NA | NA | CASSYTGTPYEQYF | TGTGCCAGCAGCTATACCGGGACTCCCTACGAGCAGTACTTC
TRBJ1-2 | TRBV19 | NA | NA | CASSFAAYGYTF | TGTGCCAGTTCATTCGCAGCCTATGGCTACACCTTC
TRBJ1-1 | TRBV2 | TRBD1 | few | CASSDPSGGWAEAFF | TGTGCCAGCAGTGACCCCTCAGGGGGCTGGGCTGAAGCTTTCTTT
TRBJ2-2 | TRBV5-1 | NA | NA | CASSLVGGSTGELFF | TGCGCCAGCAGCTTGGTAGGGGGTTCCACCGGGGAGCTGTTTTTT
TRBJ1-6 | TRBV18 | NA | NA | CASSPPQGSYNSPLHF | TGTGCCAGCTCACCGCCTCAGGGAAGCTATAATTCACCCCTCCACTTT
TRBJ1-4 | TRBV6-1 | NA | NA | CASSEDRTSTNEKLFF | TGTGCCAGCAGTGAAGACAGGACCTCAACTAATGAAAAACTGTTTTTT
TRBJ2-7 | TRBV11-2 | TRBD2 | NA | CASRTSGIDGEQYF | TGTGCCAGCAGGACTAGCGGGATCGATGGCGAGCAGTACTTC
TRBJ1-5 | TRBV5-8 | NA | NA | CASSLQWGPGSNQPQHF | TGTGCCAGCAGCTTACAGTGGGGCCCCGGAAGCAATCAGCCCCAGCATTTT
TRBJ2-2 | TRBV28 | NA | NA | CASSTAAAGFTGELFF | TGTGCCAGCAGCACGGCGGCGGCAGGTTTCACCGGGGAGCTGTTTTTT
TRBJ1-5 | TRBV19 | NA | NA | CASANRANQPQHF | TGTGCCAGCGCTAACAGGGCTAATCAGCCCCAGCATTTT
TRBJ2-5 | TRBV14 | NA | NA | CASSQATPEETQYF | TGTGCCAGCAGCCAAGCCACTCCTGAAGAGACCCAGTACTTC
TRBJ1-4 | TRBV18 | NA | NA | CASSRDEKLFF | TGTGCCAGCTCACGGGACGAAAAACTGTTTTTT
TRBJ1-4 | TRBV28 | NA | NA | CASSLWGGRAEKLFF | TGTGCCAGCAGTTTATGGGGGGGGCGAGCAGAAAAACTGTTTTTT
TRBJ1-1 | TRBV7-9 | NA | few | CASSLDQRNTEAFF | TGTGCCAGCAGCCTCGATCAGAGGAACACTGAAGCTTTCTTT
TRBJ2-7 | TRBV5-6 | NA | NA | CASSLWGFEQYF | TGTGCCAGCAGCTTGTGGGGATTCGAGCAGTACTTC
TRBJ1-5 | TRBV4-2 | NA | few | CASSPSGAGGNQPQHF | TGTGCCAGCAGCCCATCAGGGGCCGGAGGCAATCAGCCCCAGCATTTT
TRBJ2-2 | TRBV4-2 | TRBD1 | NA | CASSPVGGTGRTGELFF | TGTGCCAGCAGCCCGGTCGGTGGGACAGGGCGAACCGGGGAGCTGTTTTTT
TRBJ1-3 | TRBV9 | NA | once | CASSVYGKSSGNTIYF | TGTGCCAGCAGCGTATATGGAAAGAGCTCTGGAAACACCATATATTTT
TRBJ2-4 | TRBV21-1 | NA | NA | CASSPSNGQGDKNIQYF | TGTGCCAGCAGCCCTTCAAACGGGCAGGGCGACAAAAACATTCAGTACTTC
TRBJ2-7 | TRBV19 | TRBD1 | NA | CASSMDRVVMDEQYF | TGTGCCAGTAGTATGGACAGGGTCGTAATGGACGAGCAGTACTTC
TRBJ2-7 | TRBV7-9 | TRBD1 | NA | CASSNWTGGNEQYF | TGTGCCAGCAGCAACTGGACAGGGGGGAACGAGCAGTACTTC
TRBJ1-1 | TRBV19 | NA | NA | CASSVRGGYTEAFF | TGTGCCAGTAGTGTGAGGGGCGGGTACACTGAAGCTTTCTTT
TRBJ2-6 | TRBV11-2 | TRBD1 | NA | CASGPGQGALGANVLTF | TGTGCCAGCGGTCCGGGACAGGGGGCGCTTGGGGCCAACGTCCTGACTTTC
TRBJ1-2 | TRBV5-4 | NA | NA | CASSFTGQGQGYTF | TGTGCCAGCAGCTTCACAGGGCAGGGGCAAGGCTACACCTTC
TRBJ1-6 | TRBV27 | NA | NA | CASSLGASAPLHF | TGTGCCAGCAGTTTAGGGGCTTCGGCACCCCTCCACTTT
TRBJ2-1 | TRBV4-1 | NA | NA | CASSQGSTYNEQFF | TGCGCCAGCAGCCAAGGATCTACCTACAATGAGCAGTTCTTC
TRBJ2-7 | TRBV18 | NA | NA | CASSPSGDEQYF | TGTGCCAGCTCACCATCGGGGGACGAGCAGTACTTC
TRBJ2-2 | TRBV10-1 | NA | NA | CASSGMEHGELFF | TGCGCCAGCAGTGGGATGGAGCACGGGGAGCTGTTTTTT
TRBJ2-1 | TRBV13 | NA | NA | CASSLPFTSGAYNEQFF | TGTGCCAGCAGCTTGCCGTTTACCAGCGGAGCTTACAATGAGCAGTTCTTC